This TCR beta chain was retrieved from a study of PD-L1 blockade in urothelial cancer. The repertoire was sequenced with immunoSEQ multiplex PCR; TCRdb's copy has only in-frame clones and lacks some. There are some 110,000 clones in the sample; roughly 90% occur only once, and about 4% lies in the top ten. Time point denoted: peripheral blood 6 weeks after treatment start. Germline V lookup: CDR1 ENHRY, CDR2 SYGVKD. Trimming took off 6 bases at V and 3 bases at J, with 15 bases between the two ends. There are 15 residues in the CDR3. This chain links TRBV10-3 with TRBJ1-5; a weak D match, TRBD1 (6 bases). The TCR sequence derives from a man aged 55 to 70 with urothelial cancer. Sequencing was performed on PBMCs, taken around atezolizumab (anti-PD-L1) treatment. CDR3 residues: CAISSSGESNQPQHF. The CDR3, as DNA: TGTGCCATCAGCTCCTCAGGGGAATCCAATCAGCCCCAGCATTTT.